These T cell receptor beta chains were read from a single sample in a study of PD-1 blockade in classical Hodgkin lymphoma. Produced via immunoSEQ multiplex PCR; TCRdb's table is partial and in-frame only. Of some 96,000 clones in the sample, 81% were seen once. The starting material was peripheral blood mononuclear cells (PBMCs), obtained before the second cycle of nivolumab. The source of these receptors is a human donor with classical Hodgkin lymphoma. The CDR3 runs from the conserved cysteine through the conserved F or W. D genes are given only for firm matches. Some rows mark clone size as missing; the rest say once, few, many or name a class of expanded clone.

abundance	v_gene	j_gene	d_gene	CDR3aa	CDR3nt
NA	TRBV9	TRBJ2-1	NA	CASSVGGSLSYNEQFF	TGTGCCAGCAGCGTCGGGGGCTCCCTGTCCTACAATGAGCAGTTCTTC
NA	TRBV7-9	TRBJ1-3	NA	CASSLSQPHSGNTIYF	TGTGCCAGCAGCTTATCACAGCCTCACTCTGGAAACACCATATATTTT
few	TRBV4-1	TRBJ1-2	NA	CASSQDLASGRVLGYTF	TGCGCCAGCAGCCAAGATCTGGCCTCAGGCAGGGTTCTTGGCTACACCTTC
medium-sized	TRBV27	TRBJ1-4	NA	CASKPLGGNEKLFF	TGTGCCAGCAAACCGCTTGGCGGGAACGAAAAACTGTTTTTT
NA	TRBV19	TRBJ1-2	NA	CASTPWKGYGYTF	TGTGCCAGTACCCCTTGGAAGGGATATGGCTACACCTTC
once	TRBV5-1	TRBJ1-2	NA	CASTGQISNYGYTF	TGCGCCAGCACCGGACAGATTTCTAACTATGGCTACACCTTC
NA	TRBV5-6	TRBJ2-7	NA	CASSLGLAIYEQYF	TGTGCCAGCAGCTTGGGGCTTGCTATCTACGAGCAGTACTTC
NA	TRBV6-5	TRBJ2-1	TRBD2	CASRGLAEFFF	TGTGCCAGCAGAGGACTAGCGGAGTTTTTCTTC
NA	TRBV28	TRBJ2-3	NA	CASSPGGELVTQYF	TGTGCCAGCAGCCCAGGGGGGGAGCTGGTTACGCAGTATTTT
once	TRBV9	TRBJ2-3	NA	CASSVVAGDTQYF	TGTGCCAGCAGCGTAGTGGCAGGGGATACGCAGTATTTT
NA	TRBV9	TRBJ2-2	NA	CASSVVGGATGELFF	TGTGCCAGCAGCGTAGTCGGGGGAGCCACCGGGGAGCTGTTTTTT
NA	TRBV30	TRBJ2-5	TRBD1	CAWGQGQTQYF	TGTGCCTGGGGACAGGGTCAGACCCAGTACTTC
NA	TRBV5-1	TRBJ1-2	NA	CASSFIPGSDGYTF	TGCGCCAGCAGCTTCATTCCGGGGAGTGATGGCTACACCTTC
NA	TRBV5-6	TRBJ1-4	NA	CASSLVGREKLFF	TGTGCCAGCAGCTTGGTCGGGAGGGAAAAACTGTTTTTT
NA	TRBV7-9	TRBJ2-1	NA	CASSLSLLEQFF	TGTGCCAGCAGCTTATCTTTGCTAGAGCAGTTCTTC
NA	TRBV7-2	TRBJ2-3	TRBD2	CASSPRLAVSTDTQYF	TGTGCCAGCAGCCCCCGACTAGCGGTTAGCACAGATACGCAGTATTTT
NA	TRBV6-1	TRBJ1-5	NA	CASNQGMLGQPQHF	TGTGCCAGCAACCAGGGAATGTTGGGTCAGCCCCAGCATTTT
NA	TRBV27	TRBJ1-4	NA	CASSLLGVLATNEKLFF	TGTGCCAGCAGTTTACTAGGGGTCCTTGCAACTAATGAAAAACTGTTTTTT